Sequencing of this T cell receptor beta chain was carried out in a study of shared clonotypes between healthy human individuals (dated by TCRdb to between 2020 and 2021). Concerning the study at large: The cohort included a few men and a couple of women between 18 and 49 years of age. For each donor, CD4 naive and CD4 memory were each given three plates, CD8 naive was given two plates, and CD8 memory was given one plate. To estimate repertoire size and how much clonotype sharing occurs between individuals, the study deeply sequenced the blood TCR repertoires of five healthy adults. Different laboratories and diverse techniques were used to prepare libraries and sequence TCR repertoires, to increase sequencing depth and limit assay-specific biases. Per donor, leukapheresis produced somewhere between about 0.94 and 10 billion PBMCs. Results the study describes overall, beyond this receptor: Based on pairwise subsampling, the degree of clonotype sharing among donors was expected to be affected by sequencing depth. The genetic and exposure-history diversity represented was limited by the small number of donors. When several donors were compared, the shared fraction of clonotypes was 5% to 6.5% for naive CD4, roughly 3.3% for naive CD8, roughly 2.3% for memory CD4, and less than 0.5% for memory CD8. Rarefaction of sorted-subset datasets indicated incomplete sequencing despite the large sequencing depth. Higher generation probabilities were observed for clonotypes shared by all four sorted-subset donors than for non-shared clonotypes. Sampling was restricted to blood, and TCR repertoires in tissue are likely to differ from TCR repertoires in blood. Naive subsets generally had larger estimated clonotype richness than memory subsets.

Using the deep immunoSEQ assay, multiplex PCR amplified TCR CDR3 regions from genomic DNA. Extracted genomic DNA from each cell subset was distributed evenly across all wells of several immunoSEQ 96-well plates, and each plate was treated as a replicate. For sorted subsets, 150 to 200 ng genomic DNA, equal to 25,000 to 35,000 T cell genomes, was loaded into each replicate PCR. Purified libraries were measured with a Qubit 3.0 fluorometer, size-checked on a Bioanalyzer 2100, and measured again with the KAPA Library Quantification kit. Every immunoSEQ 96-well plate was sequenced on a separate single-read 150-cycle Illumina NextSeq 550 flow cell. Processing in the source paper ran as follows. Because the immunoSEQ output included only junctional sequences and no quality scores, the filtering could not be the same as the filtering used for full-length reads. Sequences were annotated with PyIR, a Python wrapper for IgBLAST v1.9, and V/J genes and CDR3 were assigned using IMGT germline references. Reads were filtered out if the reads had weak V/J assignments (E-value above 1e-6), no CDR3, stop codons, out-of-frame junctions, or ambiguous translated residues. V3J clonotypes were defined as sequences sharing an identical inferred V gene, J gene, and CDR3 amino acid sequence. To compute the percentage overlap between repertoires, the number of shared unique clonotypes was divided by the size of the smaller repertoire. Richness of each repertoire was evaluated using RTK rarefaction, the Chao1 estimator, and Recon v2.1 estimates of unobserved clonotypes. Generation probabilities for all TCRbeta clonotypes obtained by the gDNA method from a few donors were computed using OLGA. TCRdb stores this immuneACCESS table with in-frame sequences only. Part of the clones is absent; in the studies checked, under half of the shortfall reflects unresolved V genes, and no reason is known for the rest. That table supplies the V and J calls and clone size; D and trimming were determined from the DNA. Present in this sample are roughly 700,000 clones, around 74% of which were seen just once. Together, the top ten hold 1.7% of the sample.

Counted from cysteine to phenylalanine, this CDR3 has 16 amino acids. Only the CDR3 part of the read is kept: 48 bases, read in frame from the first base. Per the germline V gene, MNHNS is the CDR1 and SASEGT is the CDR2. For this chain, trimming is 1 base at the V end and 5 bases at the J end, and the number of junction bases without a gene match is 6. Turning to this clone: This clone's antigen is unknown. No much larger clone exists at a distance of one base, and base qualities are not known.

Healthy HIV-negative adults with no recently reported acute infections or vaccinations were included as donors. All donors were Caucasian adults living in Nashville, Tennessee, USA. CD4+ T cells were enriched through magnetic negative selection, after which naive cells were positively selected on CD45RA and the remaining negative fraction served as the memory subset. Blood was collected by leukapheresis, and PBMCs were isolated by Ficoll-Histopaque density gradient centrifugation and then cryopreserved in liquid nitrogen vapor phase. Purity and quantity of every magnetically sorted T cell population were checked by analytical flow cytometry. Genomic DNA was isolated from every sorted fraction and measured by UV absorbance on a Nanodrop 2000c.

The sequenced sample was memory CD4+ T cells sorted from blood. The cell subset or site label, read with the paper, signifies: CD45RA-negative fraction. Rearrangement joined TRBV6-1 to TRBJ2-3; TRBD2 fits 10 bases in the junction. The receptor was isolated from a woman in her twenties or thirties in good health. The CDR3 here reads CASSEGWASGGDTQYF. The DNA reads TGTGCCAGCAGTGAAGGGTGGGCTAGCGGGGGAGATACGCAGTATTTT.